This T cell receptor (beta chain) was sequenced in a study of beta chain features in type 1 diabetes. This clone was counted between two and nine times. CD4+ naive, central memory, regulatory and stem cell-like memory cells were sorted via CD45RO/CCR7/CD25/CD127/CD95/CD27. cDNA synthesis used the whole RNA isolate, giving expressed TCRB sequences. TCRdb's table, derived via immunoSEQ multiplex PCR, lists solely in-frame clones and lacks some. The data contain about 930,000 clones, about a sixth of them singletons. CDR1 is MNHEY and CDR2 is SVGAGI in the germline V gene. The CDR3 length is 13 residues. Trimming removed 5 bases at V and 1 base at J, with 8 bases between.

The V gene is TRBV6-5, the J gene TRBJ1-2; D is unclear. The TCR comes from a woman aged 18-29 years in good health. Sequenced sample: naive CD4+ T cells from blood. The CDR3 DNA is TGTGCCAGCAGTCTCGACGATAACTATGGCTACACCTTC. The encoded protein is CASSLDDNYGYTF.